These 2 T cell receptor beta chains originate from one sample sequenced in a study of CD8 T cells in ankylosing spondylitis. TCRdb re-called the 5' RACE reads through MiXCR, storing one row per CDR3 protein. This repertoire shows about 240,000 distinct CDR3 sequences, 7.5% to 9% found once; its top ten account for nearly 7%. Sequencing used blood, either unsorted or a sorted T cell fraction (not recorded which). The receptors derive from a male donor with ankylosing spondylitis or in good health (not recorded which).

The V call is TRBV5-1, the J call TRBJ1-1; 7 bases are a match to TRBD1. The V segment lost 0 bases and the J segment 6 bases; nucleotides outside the gene matches: 8. Germline V gene lookup returns CDR1 SGHRS and CDR2 YFSETQ. The CDR3 extends over 15 amino acids. The DNA for the CDR3 is TGCGCCAGCAGCTTGGGAACCGGACAGGAGTCTGAAGCTTTCTTT. Encoded protein: CASSLGTGQESEAFF.

The table lists this clonotype with many counts. V usage is TRBV5-1 and J usage is TRBJ2-1; D gene uncertain. From germline, CDR1 is SGHRS and CDR2 YFSETQ. This CDR3 has 13 amino acids. V lost 0 bases and J 3 bases, leaving 4 bases between the germline ends. The CDR3 sequence is CASSLDNYNEQFF. The CDR3, as DNA: TGCGCCAGCAGCTTGGACAACTACAATGAGCAGTTCTTC.